Below, 5 T cell receptor beta chains from the same sample are listed, as sequenced in a study of cytomegalovirus exposure and HLA in healthy donors. The study ran its PCR with 60 Vbeta and 13 Jbeta primers. Profiled with immunoSEQ multiplex PCR; TCRdb holds only in-frame clones, not every one. The sample gives 200,000 or so clones, just under 70% of which show up once; about 2.8% is in the top ten. The sample taken for sequencing was PBMCs. The receptors were sampled from a man aged 40-50 years in good health and CMV-seropositive.

This clone was counted a few times. The chain combines TRBV6-1 with TRBJ2-7; D gene uncertain. The CDR3 has 11 amino acids. Germline V gives CDR1 MNHNS, CDR2 SASEGT. V lost 6 bases and J 2 bases, leaving 5 bases between the germline ends. CDR3 in amino acids: CASRRTYEQYF. The CDR3 DNA reads as TGTGCCAGCAGGAGGACCTACGAGCAGTACTTC.

This clone was observed a few times. Additional DNA sequences in this sample encode the identical CDR3. The chain joins TRBV4-1 to TRBJ1-6, with 8 bases matching TRBD1. Germline-derived CDR1 and CDR2 are MGHRA and YSYEKL. With 1 base clipped from V and 12 bases from J, the junction kept 8 bases outside the gene matches. The CDR3 totals 15 residues. The CDR3 is CASSQVGAGGKPLHF. The CDR3 nucleotides are TGCGCCAGCAGCCAAGTAGGGGCAGGGGGCAAACCCCTCCACTTT.

The chain combines TRBV7-2 with TRBJ2-3; 11 nucleotides agree with TRBD2. V shed 5 bases and J 4 bases; nucleotides not matched to a gene: 11. Germline-derived CDR1 and CDR2 are SGHTA and FQGNSA. The CDR3 totals 17 residues. CDR3 nucleotides: TGTGCCAGCAGCCTGGAGGCTAGCGGGGGGACCGCAGATACGCAGTATTTT. This translates into CASSLEASGGTADTQYF.

This clone showed up just once. The gene calls are TRBV6-5 and TRBJ1-6; maybe TRBD1 (5 bases). V lost 7 bases to trimming and J lost 9 bases, with 16 bases between them. Germline-derived CDR1 and CDR2 are MNHEY and SVGAGI. CDR3 size: 14 residues. CDR3 loop: CASKAQGLGSPLHF. In DNA, the CDR3 is TGTGCCAGCAAAGCCCAGGGTTTGGGTTCACCCCTCCACTTT.

J is TRBJ2-7 and V is TRBV7-9; D is perhaps TRBD1 (5 bases). The length of the CDR3 is 14 residues. Germline-derived CDR1 and CDR2 are SEHNR and FQNEAQ (reference sequence). V was trimmed by 5 bases and J by 0 bases, leaving 11 bases between them. In nucleotides, the CDR3 is TGTGCCAGCAGCCCAACAGGTCACTCCTACGAGCAGTACTTC. This gives the protein CASSPTGHSYEQYF.